Detailed here is one T cell receptor beta chain. Clones were sequenced by immunoSEQ multiplex PCR, and TCRdb holds only the in-frame ones, with some missing. The profile shows some 93,000 clones, 86% of them singletons. CDR1 and CDR2 (germline): SGHRS, YFSETQ. With V trimmed by 2 bases and J by 4 bases, 5 bases remained unmatched. The CDR3 spans 14 residues. The sample originates from a study of blood T cell repertoires in COVID-19. Study-wide background: Donors in the United States, Italy and Spain gave samples during acute or convalescent COVID-19.

The sample consisted of peripheral blood. The sequence came from an elderly woman with acute or convalescent COVID-19. V and J are TRBV5-1 and TRBJ1-1, with 7 positions matching TRBD1. The CDR3 is CASSFRQGGTEAFF. CDR3 DNA sequence: TGCGCCAGCAGCTTCCGACAGGGCGGCACTGAAGCTTTCTTT.